These 5 T cell receptor beta chains were sequenced from one sample in a study of memory CD4+ T cells and cytomegalovirus serostatus. Clones were sequenced by immunoSEQ multiplex PCR, and TCRdb holds only the in-frame ones, with some missing. The sample shows tens of thousands of clones, around four fifths of them seen only once. The sort gate was single viable CD3+CD4+CD8-CD45RO+ cells for memory CD4+ T cells. The sample consisted of memory CD4+ T cells from blood. The receptor source for this set is an adult in good health and CMV-seronegative.

This clone has a handful of counts. This rearrangement joins TRBV28 to TRBJ1-5; D remains unclear. CDR1 is MDHEN and CDR2 is SYDVKM in the germline V gene. V lost 5 bases and J 6 bases, leaving 17 bases between the germline ends. The CDR3 is 15 amino acids. In DNA, the CDR3 is TGTGCCAGCAGTCCGTTCAAGGGCAGGAGTCAGCCCCAGCATTTT. Translated: CASSPFKGRSQPQHF.

This chain connects TRBV2 to TRBJ1-1, with TRBD1 as a possible D gene (6 bases). The CDR3 loop spans 14 amino acids. V lost 3 bases to trimming and J lost 4 bases, with 12 bases between them. Germline loops: CDR1 SNHLY, CDR2 FYNNEI. The CDR3 sequence: CASSERGHSTEAFF. DNA of the CDR3: TGTGCCAGCAGTGAGCGGGGGCATAGCACTGAAGCTTTCTTT.

This clone was picked up a small number of times. The V gene is TRBV10-3, the J gene TRBJ1-1; no definite D call. Trimming left V 6 bases short and J 1 base short, with 12 bases between. The germline CDR1 and CDR2 sequences are ENHRY and SYGVKD. The CDR3 is 14 residues long. CDR3 DNA sequence: TGTGCCATCAGCAGGTGGGAGAAGAACACTGAAGCTTTCTTT. This translates into CAISRWEKNTEAFF.

A few counts support this clone. For the CDR3, the DNA is TGTGCCAGCAGTTGGGACAAAAGCCAGCCCCAGCATTTT. It is translated as CASSWDKSQPQHF. J is TRBJ1-5 and V is TRBV6-5; possible D gene TRBD1, 6 bases. Trimming shortened V by 4 bases and J by 7 bases, and 11 bases separated the two germline ends. This CDR3 is 13 amino acids long. Germline values: CDR1 MNHEY, CDR2 SVGAGI.

The chain employs TRBV4-1 and TRBJ2-7; D might be TRBD2 (5 bases). Deletions cut 0 bases from V and 3 bases from J, with 15 bases between. This CDR3 has 16 amino acids. The germline V gene encodes CDR1 MGHRA and CDR2 YSYEKL. The CDR3 here is CASSQDVVGGLYEQYF. The CDR3 nucleotides read TGCGCCAGCAGCCAAGATGTGGTAGGAGGACTCTACGAGCAGTACTTC.